This TCR beta chain was identified in a study of cytomegalovirus exposure and HLA in healthy donors. Background on the study: Counted in an early data release were about 85 million unique TCRs from HLA-typed donors.

The PCR used 60 Vbeta and 13 Jbeta primers. TCRdb keeps only in-frame clones here, not all; method: immunoSEQ multiplex PCR. The sample records about 130,000 clones, roughly 9.6% being singletons. This clone was seen only a few times. Its antigen is not known. Findings of the study overall: The authors confirmed in vitro that a few CMV-associated chains were specific for CMV antigens.

The sample taken for sequencing was PBMCs. The receptor was derived from a middle-aged woman in good health and CMV-seropositive.

The chain's CDR3 is CASSRTGIEQYF. The CDR3, as DNA: TGTGCCAGCAGCCGGACAGGCATCGAGCAGTACTTC. The chain employs TRBV7-6 and TRBJ2-7, with 7 bases fitting TRBD1. Trimming took 5 bases from V and 6 from J; bases not matched to a gene: 4. CDR1 is SGHVS and CDR2 is FNYEAQ in the germline V gene. This CDR3 comprises 12 residues.